This TCR beta chain was found in a study of T cells after yellow fever vaccination. One entry per CDR3 protein results from TCRdb running MiXCR on the 5' RACE reads. The sample carries 250,000 to 400,000 distinct CDR3 sequences, around 4.4% recorded once. The V and J ends lost 3 bases and 0 bases respectively, with 8 bases between them. Looked up from germline, CDR1 is SQVTM and CDR2 is ANQGSEA. The CDR3 covers 13 residues. This clonotype was observed a handful of times. This TCR was recovered from a man between 18 and 35 years old who received the YFV17D yellow fever vaccine. The specimen comprised PBMCs, sampled 15 days after the yellow fever booster vaccination. The V and J genes are TRBV29-1 and TRBJ1-1, with unresolved D. The CDR3 nucleotides read TGCAGCGTTGATTTGGAAATGAACACTGAAGCTTTCTTT. This translates into CSVDLEMNTEAFF.